Listed here is a single T cell receptor (beta chain). The antigen this receptor binds is unknown. Per-base qualities were not stored, and no clone one base away is much larger. Whole blood was collected in K2EDTA tubes by collaborating institutions according to the institutions' own protocols. For TCRbeta analysis, collaborator samples were shipped as frozen whole blood, as isolated PBMCs, or as DNA extracted from either sample type. The record originates from a study of blood T cell repertoires in COVID-19 (dated by TCRdb to about 2020). Study-level background: Samples from collaborators originated in the United States, Italy and Spain and spanned both the acute and convalescent phases of COVID-19. The repertoires were released in a freely available public database meant as a resource for research on the immune response to SARS-CoV-2. The dataset comprised deeply sampled blood TCRbeta repertoires from subjects exposed to, actively infected with, or recovered from COVID-19. HLA class I and class II types, where available, came from metadata supplied by the sample provider rather than from assay-based typing. Nearly every sample came with metadata listing a de-identified subject ID, COVID-19 status, age in years and sex. The material from the prospective study consisted of cDNA or gDNA derived from T cells, B-cell-depleted T cells, or PBMCs. The samples were drawn from the first 160 participants of the ongoing ImmuneRACE study and from about 1,200 subjects provided by 6 global collaborators.

The immunoSEQ Assay, a bias-controlled multiplex PCR, was used to amplify TCRbeta CDR3 regions from genomic DNA. In the source study's methods: Within the assay, amplification of reference gene primers was used to estimate how many nucleated cells each sample contained. To quantify the absolute abundance of each unique TCRbeta CDR3 rearrangement, sequence reads were collapsed and filtered. For each sample, productive Simpson clonality was calculated as the square root of Simpson's diversity index over productive rearrangements. TCRdb took this table from immuneACCESS and kept in-frame rearrangements with V and J called. Such tables lack part of the clones; where checked against another copy, unresolved V genes explain under half of the gap, and the rest is unexplained. That table supplies the V and J calls and clone size; D and trimming were determined from the DNA. The sample records 70,000 to 85,000 clones, around 81% of which are singletons. Together, the top ten hold approximately 8.8% of the sample.

Study-wide conclusions, independent of this receptor: The quantity of clinical and demographic metadata differed by source and by participant and was supplied without curation.

The sequenced sample consisted of peripheral blood. This TCR was recovered from a human donor in a cohort sampled during active COVID-19.

The sequence in DNA is TGTGCCAGCAGCTTAGCACTCAACGAGCAGTACTTC. Its translation reads: CASSLALNEQYF. The rearranged segments are TRBV11-2 and TRBJ2-7; the D gene cannot be resolved reliably. At the junction V is shortened by 1 base and J by 5 bases, with 6 bases in between. From its cysteine to its phenylalanine, the CDR3 spans 12 amino acids. This entry keeps only the CDR3 DNA: 36 bases, framed from base 1. Sequences SGHAT (CDR1) and FQNNGV (CDR2) are obtained from the germline V gene.